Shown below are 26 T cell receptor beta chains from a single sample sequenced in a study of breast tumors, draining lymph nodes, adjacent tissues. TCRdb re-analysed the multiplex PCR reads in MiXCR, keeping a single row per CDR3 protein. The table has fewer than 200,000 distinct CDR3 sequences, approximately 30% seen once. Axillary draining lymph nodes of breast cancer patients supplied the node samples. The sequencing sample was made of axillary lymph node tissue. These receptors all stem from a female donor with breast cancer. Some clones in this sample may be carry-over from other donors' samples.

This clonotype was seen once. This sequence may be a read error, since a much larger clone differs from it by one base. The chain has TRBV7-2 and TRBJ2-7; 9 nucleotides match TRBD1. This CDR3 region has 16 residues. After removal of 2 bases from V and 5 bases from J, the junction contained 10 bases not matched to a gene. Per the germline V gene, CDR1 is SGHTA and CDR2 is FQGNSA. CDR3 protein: CASSLLEQGASNEQYF. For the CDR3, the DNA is TGTGCCAGCAGCTTACTCGAACAGGGGGCTTCAAACGAGCAGTACTTC.

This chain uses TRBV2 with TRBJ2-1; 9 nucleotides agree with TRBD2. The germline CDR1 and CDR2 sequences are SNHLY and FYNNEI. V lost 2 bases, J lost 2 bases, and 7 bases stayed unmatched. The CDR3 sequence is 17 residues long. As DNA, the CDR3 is TGTGCCAGCAGTGAAAGTGGGCTAGCGGGACCCTACAATGAGCAGTTCTTC. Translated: CASSESGLAGPYNEQFF.

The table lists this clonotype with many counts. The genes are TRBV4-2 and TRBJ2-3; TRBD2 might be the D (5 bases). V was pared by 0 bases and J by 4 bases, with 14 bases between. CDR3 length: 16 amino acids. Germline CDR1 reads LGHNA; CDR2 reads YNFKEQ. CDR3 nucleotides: TGTGCCAGCAGCCAAGATCTAGCCCGAGGTCCAGATACGCAGTATTTT. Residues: CASSQDLARGPDTQYF.

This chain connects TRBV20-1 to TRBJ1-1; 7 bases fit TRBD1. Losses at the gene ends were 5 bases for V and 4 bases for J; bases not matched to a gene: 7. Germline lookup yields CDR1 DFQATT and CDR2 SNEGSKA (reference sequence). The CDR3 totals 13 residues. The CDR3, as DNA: TGCAGTGCTCAGGGGGTGTCGGGCACTGAAGCTTTCTTT. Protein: CSAQGVSGTEAFF.

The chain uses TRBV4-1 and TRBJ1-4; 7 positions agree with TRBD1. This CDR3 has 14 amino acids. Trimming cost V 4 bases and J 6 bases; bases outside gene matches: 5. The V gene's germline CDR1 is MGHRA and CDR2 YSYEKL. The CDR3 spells CASSPPGGYEKLFF. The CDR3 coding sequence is TGCGCCAGCAGCCCTCCAGGGGGATATGAAAAACTGTTTTTT.

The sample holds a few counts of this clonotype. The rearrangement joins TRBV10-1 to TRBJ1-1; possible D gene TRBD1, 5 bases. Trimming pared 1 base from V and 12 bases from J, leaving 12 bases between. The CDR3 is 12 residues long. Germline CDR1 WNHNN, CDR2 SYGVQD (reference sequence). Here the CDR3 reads CASSEFAGSSFF. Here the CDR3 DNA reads TGCGCCAGCAGTGAGTTTGCAGGGTCGTCTTTCTTT.

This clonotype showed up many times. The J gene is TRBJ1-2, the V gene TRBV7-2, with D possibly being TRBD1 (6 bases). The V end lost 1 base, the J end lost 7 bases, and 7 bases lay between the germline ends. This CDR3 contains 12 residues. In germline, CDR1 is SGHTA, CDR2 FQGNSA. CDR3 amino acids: CASSLDRVGYTF. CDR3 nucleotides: TGTGCCAGCAGCTTAGACAGGGTTGGCTACACCTTC.

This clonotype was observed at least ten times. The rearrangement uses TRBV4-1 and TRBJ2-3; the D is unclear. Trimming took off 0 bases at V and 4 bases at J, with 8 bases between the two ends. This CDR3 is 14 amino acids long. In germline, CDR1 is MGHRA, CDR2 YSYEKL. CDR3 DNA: TGCGCCAGCAGCCAAGATTTTAGGGCAGATACGCAGTATTTT. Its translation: CASSQDFRADTQYF.

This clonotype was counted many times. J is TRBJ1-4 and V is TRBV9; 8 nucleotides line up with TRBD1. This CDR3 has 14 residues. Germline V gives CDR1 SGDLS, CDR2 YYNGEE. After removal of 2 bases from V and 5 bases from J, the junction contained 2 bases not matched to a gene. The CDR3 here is CASSVTGANEKLFF. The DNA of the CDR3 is TGTGCCAGCAGCGTGACAGGGGCCAATGAAAAACTGTTTTTT.

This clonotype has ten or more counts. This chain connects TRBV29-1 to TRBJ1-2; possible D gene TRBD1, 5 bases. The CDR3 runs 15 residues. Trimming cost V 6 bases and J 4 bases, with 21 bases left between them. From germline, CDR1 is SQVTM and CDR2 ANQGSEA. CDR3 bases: TGCAGCGTGGGAGGGGCTATACAAAACTCCTATGGCTACACCTTC. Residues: CSVGGAIQNSYGYTF. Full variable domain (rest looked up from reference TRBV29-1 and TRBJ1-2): SAVISQKPSRDICQRGTSLTIQCQVDSQVTMMFWYRQQPGQSLTLIATANQGSEATYESGFVIDKFPISRPNLTFSTLTVSNMSPEDSSIYLCSVGGAIQNSYGYTFGSGTRLTVV.

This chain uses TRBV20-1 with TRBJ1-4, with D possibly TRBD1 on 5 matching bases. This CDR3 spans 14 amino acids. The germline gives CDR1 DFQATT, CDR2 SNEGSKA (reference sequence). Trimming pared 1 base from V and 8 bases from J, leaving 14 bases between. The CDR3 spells CSARVPWGIEKLFF. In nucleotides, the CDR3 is TGCAGTGCTAGAGTACCTTGGGGGATCGAAAAACTGTTTTTT.

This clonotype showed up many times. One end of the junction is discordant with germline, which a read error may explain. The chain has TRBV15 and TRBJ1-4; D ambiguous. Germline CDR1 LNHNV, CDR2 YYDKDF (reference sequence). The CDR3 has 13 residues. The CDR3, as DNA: TGTGCCACCAGCAGGGAAACTAGTGAAAAACTGTTTTTT. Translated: CATSRETSEKLFF.

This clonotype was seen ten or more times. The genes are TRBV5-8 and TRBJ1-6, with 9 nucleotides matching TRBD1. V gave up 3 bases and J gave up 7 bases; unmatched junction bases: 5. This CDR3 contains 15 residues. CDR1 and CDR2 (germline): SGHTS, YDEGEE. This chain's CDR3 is CASSSPGQGNSPLHF. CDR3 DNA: TGTGCCAGCAGCTCTCCGGGACAGGGAAATTCACCCCTCCACTTT.

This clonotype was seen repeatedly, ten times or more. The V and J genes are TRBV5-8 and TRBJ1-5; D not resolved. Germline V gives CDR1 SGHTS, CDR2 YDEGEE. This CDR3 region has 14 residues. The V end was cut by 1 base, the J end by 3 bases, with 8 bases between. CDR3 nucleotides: TGTGCCAGCAGCTTGAACGGATACAATCAGCCCCAGCATTTT. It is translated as CASSLNGYNQPQHF. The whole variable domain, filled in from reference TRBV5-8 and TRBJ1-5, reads EAGVTQSPTHLIKTRGQQATLRCSPISGHTSVYWYQQALGLGLQFLLWYDEGEERNRGNFPPRFSGRQFPNYSSELNVNALELEDSALYLCASSLNGYNQPQHFGDGTRLSIL.

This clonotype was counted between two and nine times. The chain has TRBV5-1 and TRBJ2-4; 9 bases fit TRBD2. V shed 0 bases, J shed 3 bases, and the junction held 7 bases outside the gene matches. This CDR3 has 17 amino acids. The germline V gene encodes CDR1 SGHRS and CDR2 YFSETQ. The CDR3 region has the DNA TGCGCCAGCAGCTTGGTCGCGGGGGGGCTGGGCAAAAACATTCAGTACTTC. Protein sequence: CASSLVAGGLGKNIQYF.

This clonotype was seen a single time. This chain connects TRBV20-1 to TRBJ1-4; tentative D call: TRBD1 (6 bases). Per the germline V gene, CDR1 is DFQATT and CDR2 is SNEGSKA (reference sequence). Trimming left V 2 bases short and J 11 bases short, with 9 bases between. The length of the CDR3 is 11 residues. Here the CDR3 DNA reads TGCAGTGCTAGAAGGGGGGGGAAACTGTTTTTT. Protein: CSARRGGKLFF.

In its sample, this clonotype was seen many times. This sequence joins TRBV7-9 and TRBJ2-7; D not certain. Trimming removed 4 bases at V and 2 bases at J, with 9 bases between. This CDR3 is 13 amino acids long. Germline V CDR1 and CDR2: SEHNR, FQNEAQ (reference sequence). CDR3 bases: TGTGCCAGCAGCTCCCTCCCCACCTACGAGCAGTACTTC. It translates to CASSSLPTYEQYF.

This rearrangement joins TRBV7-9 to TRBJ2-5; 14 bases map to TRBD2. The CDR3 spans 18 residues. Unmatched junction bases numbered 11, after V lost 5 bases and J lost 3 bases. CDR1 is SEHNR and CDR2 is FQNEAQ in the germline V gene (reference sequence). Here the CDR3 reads CASSETSGGDYVKETQYF. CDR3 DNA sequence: TGTGCCAGCAGCGAGACTAGCGGGGGGGACTATGTCAAAGAGACCCAGTACTTC.

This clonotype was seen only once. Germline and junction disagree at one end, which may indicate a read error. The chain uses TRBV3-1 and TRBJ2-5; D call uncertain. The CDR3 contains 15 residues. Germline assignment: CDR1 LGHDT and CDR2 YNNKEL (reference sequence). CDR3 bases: TGCGCCGGCAGCCTCTTCGTCGGTTTCCAAGAGACCCAGTACTTC. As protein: CAGSLFVGFQETQYF.

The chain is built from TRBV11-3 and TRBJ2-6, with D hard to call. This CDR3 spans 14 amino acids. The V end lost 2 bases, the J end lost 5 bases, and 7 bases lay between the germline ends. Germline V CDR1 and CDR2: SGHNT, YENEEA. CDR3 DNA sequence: TGTGCCAGCAGCTTATTCAGCAGGGCCAACGTCCTGACTTTC. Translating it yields CASSLFSRANVLTF.

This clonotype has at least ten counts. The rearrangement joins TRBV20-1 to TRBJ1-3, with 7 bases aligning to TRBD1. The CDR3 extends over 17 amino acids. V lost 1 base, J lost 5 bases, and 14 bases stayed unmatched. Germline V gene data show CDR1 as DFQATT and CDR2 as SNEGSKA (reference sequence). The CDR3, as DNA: TGCAGTGCTAGAGTTACAGGGGCGGCTCGAGAAAGAAACACCATATATTTT. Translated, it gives CSARVTGAARERNTIYF.

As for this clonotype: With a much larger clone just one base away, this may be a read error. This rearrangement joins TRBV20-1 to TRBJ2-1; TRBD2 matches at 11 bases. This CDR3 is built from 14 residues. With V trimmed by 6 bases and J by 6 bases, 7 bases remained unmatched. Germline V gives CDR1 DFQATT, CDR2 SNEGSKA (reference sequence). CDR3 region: CSAWASGGSNEQFF. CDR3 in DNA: TGCAGTGCCTGGGCTAGCGGGGGGAGCAATGAGCAGTTCTTC.

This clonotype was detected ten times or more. CDR3 nucleotide sequence: TGTGCCAGCAGCTTAGATTCTCTAGCGGGAGTATCAGATACGCAGTATTTT. This sequence encodes CASSLDSLAGVSDTQYF. The gene calls are TRBV7-8 and TRBJ2-3, with 10 nucleotides matching TRBD2. CDR1 SGHVS and CDR2 FQNEAQ come from the germline V gene. Trimming cost V 1 base and J 4 bases; bases outside gene matches: 8. CDR3 length equals 17 residues.

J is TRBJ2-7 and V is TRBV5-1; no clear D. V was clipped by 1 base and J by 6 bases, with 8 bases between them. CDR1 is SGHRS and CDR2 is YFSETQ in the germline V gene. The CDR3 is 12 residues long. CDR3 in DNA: TGCGCCAGCAGCTTGACTTTGGGCGAGCAGTACTTC. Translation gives CASSLTLGEQYF.

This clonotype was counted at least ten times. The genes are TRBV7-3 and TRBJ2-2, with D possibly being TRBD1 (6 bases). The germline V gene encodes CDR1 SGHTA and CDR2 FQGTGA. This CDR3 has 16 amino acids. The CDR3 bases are TGTGCAACACCTCCTTGCGTCGGGACAACCACCGGGGAGCTGTTTTTT. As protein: CATPPCVGTTTGELFF.

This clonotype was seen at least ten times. The CDR3 sequence is CSARLAGGTLSYEQYF. For the CDR3, the DNA is TGCAGTGCTCGACTAGCGGGAGGGACCCTCTCCTACGAGCAGTACTTC. The V call is TRBV20-1, the J call TRBJ2-7, with 14 bases identical to TRBD2. The CDR3 extends over 16 amino acids. The V and J ends lost 5 bases and 0 bases, in that order; junction bases with no gene match: 6. CDR1 DFQATT and CDR2 SNEGSKA come from the germline V gene (reference sequence).